The 5 T cell receptor beta chains listed next were all sequenced from one sample in a study of early T cells in non-severe SARS-CoV-2 infection. Via MiXCR, TCRdb re-called the 5' RACE reads, giving one row per CDR3 protein. This table has over 25,000 distinct CDR3 sequences, less than 7.5% appearing once. The sample taken for sequencing was whole blood. These receptors were taken from an adult who was a healthcare worker with PCR-confirmed SARS-CoV-2 infection or an uninfected control (not recorded which).

This clonotype is deemed medium-sized. The gene calls are TRBV29-1 and TRBJ1-2, with a tentative D call TRBD1 (5 bases). Trimming took 7 bases from V and 7 from J, leaving 25 bases between them. CDR3 length: 15 residues. Germline CDR1 reads SQVTM; CDR2 reads ANQGSEA. The CDR3: CSARMGGRALSGYTF. The CDR3, as DNA: TGCAGCGCCCGAATGGGTGGCAGGGCTTTAAGTGGCTACACCTTC.

A word on this clonotype: A much bigger clone sits one base away, suggesting this may be a read error. The chain employs TRBV28 and TRBJ2-7, with TRBD1 as a possible D gene (7 bases). CDR3 size: 14 residues. V lost 5 bases, J lost 5 bases, and 16 bases lay in between. CDR1 is MDHEN, CDR2 SYDVKM, per germline. The CDR3 spells CASSVTGTSHEQYF. DNA for the CDR3: TGTGCCAGCAGTGTGACAGGGACTTCGCACGAGCAGTACTTC.

The table lists this clonotype with many counts. The chain recombines TRBV4-3 with TRBJ1-3; the D is unclear. Germline CDR1 and CDR2: LGHNA and YSLEER. The ends were cut back, 1 base at V and 0 bases at J, with 13 bases in the middle. There are 17 residues in the CDR3. CDR3 in amino acids: CASSQVWQDISGNTIYF. For the CDR3, the DNA is TGCGCCAGCAGCCAAGTGTGGCAGGATATCTCTGGAAACACCATATATTTT.

This clonotype was detected many times. The chain couples TRBV30 to TRBJ2-7; D is possibly TRBD1 (6 bases). Deletions cut 0 bases from V and 5 bases from J, with 17 bases between. CDR3 length equals 15 residues. The V gene's germline CDR1 is GTSNPN and CDR2 SVGIG (reference sequence). The DNA of the CDR3 is TGTGCCTGGAGTGTATGGGGGCGAGGGTTCCACGAGCAGTACTTC. It is translated as CAWSVWGRGFHEQYF.

This clonotype was recorded at least ten times. This chain connects TRBV5-1 to TRBJ1-5, with D unresolved. The CDR3 is made up of 13 amino acids. CDR1 is SGHRS and CDR2 is YFSETQ in the germline V gene. V was cut by 3 bases and J by 0 bases, with 4 bases left in between. The CDR3 here is CASSWASNQPQHF. The CDR3 coding sequence is TGCGCCAGCAGCTGGGCTAGCAATCAGCCCCAGCATTTT.